These 21 T cell receptor beta chains were all obtained from the same sample, sequenced in a study of blood T cell repertoires in COVID-19. The assay was immunoSEQ multiplex PCR, and TCRdb's table has in-frame clones only and misses some. The table shows some 89,000 clones, with 70% to 85% occurring only once. The sample comprised peripheral blood. These receptors originate from a man between 65 and 80 years old with acute or convalescent COVID-19.

The rearrangement uses TRBV4-1 and TRBJ2-5, with D possibly TRBD2 on 6 matching bases. CDR1 is MGHRA, CDR2 YSYEKL, per germline. This CDR3 comprises 15 residues. Trimming pared 4 bases from V and 4 bases from J, leaving 16 bases between. The DNA of the CDR3 is TGCGCCAGCAGCCTTAGTGTCGTCGGGGGAGAGACCCAGTACTTC. Amino acid sequence: CASSLSVVGGETQYF.

V usage is TRBV6-1 and J usage is TRBJ1-6; TRBD1 agrees at 8 bases. J was trimmed by 8 bases and V by 3 bases; bases with no gene match: 6. Germline V gives CDR1 MNHNS, CDR2 SASEGT. This CDR3 spans 15 amino acids. The CDR3 here is CASSDVTGGYSPLHF. The CDR3 DNA is TGTGCCAGCAGTGATGTAACAGGGGGTTATTCACCCCTCCACTTT.

J is TRBJ1-4 and V is TRBV4-2; TRBD1 aligns across 7 bases. Germline CDR1 LGHNA, CDR2 YNFKEQ. The CDR3 loop spans 16 amino acids. V was clipped by 0 bases and J by 6 bases; unmatched bases: 7. The CDR3 protein is CASSQEGGTGDEKLFF. For the CDR3, the DNA is TGTGCCAGCAGCCAAGAGGGAGGAACAGGGGATGAAAAACTGTTTTTT.

J is TRBJ2-2 and V is TRBV27; 9 positions match TRBD1. This CDR3 is built from 15 residues. The J segment lost 6 bases and the V segment lost 4 bases, leaving 6 bases of the junction unmatched. Germline CDR1 reads MNHEY; CDR2 reads SMNVEV (reference sequence). The CDR3 DNA follows: TGTGCCAGCAGTTCTCGGGACAGGGTTGCCGGGGAGCTGTTTTTT. This sequence encodes CASSSRDRVAGELFF.

The chain carries TRBV19 and TRBJ2-7; 9 bases line up with TRBD1. Trimming removed 5 bases from V and 1 base from J; junction bases left unmatched: 6. CDR1 and CDR2 (germline): LNHDA, SQIVND (reference sequence). CDR3 size: 15 residues. CDR3 sequence reads: CASSLQTGGSYEQYF. The CDR3 nucleotides read TGTGCCAGTAGTCTCCAGACAGGGGGGTCCTACGAGCAGTACTTC.

The chain employs TRBV21-1 and TRBJ2-3; TRBD1 was called by the table and not checked on the DNA. TRBV21-1 is reported as a pseudogene. The CDR3 consists of 15 residues. This CDR3 is CASSNGAGGGYTQYF. The CDR3 coding sequence is TGTGCCAGCAGCAATGGGGCAGGGGGCGGGTATACGCAGTATTTT.

The CDR3 DNA is TGCGCCAGCAGCTTGTCGGGGATGAACACTGAAGCTTTCTTT. As protein: CASSLSGMNTEAFF. The V gene is TRBV5-1, the J gene TRBJ1-1, with D hard to call. Deletions cut 1 base from V and 0 bases from J, with 7 bases between. This CDR3 region has 14 residues. The germline CDR1 and CDR2 sequences are SGHRS and YFSETQ.

This clone has just one count. The chain has TRBV9 and TRBJ1-4; 7 nucleotides line up with TRBD1. Germline V gene lookup returns CDR1 SGDLS and CDR2 YYNGEE. This CDR3 is built from 14 residues. V was clipped by 4 bases and J by 5 bases; unmatched bases: 5. CDR3 protein: CASSSGQENEKLFF. CDR3 bases: TGTGCCAGCAGCTCCGGACAGGAGAATGAAAAACTGTTTTTT.

The CDR3 region is CASSRDSTYEQYF. The CDR3 bases are TGTGCCAGTAGCCGGGACAGCACCTACGAGCAGTACTTC. This chain links TRBV19 with TRBJ2-7; TRBD1 aligns across 7 bases. Unmatched junction bases numbered 4, after V lost 6 bases and J lost 2 bases. The CDR3 is 13 amino acids. From germline, CDR1 is LNHDA and CDR2 SQIVND (reference sequence). The complete variable domain, with remaining parts taken from reference TRBV19 and TRBJ2-7, reads DGGITQSPKYLFRKEGQNVTLSCEQNLNHDAMYWYRQDPGQGLRLIYYSQIVNDFQKGDIAEGYSVSREKKESFPLTVTSAQKNPTAFYLCASSRDSTYEQYFGPGTRLTVT.

The rearrangement joins TRBV7-8 to TRBJ1-6; 9 bases fit TRBD1. V was clipped by 4 bases and J by 9 bases; unmatched bases: 4. Germline V lookup: CDR1 SGHVS, CDR2 FQNEAQ. The CDR3 is made up of 14 amino acids. The CDR3 protein is CASSSWTGVSPLHF. CDR3 DNA sequence: TGTGCCAGCAGCTCCTGGACAGGGGTTTCACCCCTCCACTTT.

The count of this clone is one. V is TRBV4-1 and J is TRBJ2-3; TRBD1 might be the D (9 bases). The CDR3 length is 16 residues. CDR1 is MGHRA, CDR2 YSYEKL, per germline. Trimming took off 7 bases at V and 1 base at J, with 18 bases between the two ends. In nucleotides, the CDR3 is TGCGCCAGCACCCGGGAGGGACAGGGCGGCACAGATACGCAGTATTTT. It translates to CASTREGQGGTDTQYF.

The chain couples TRBV3-1 (or the pseudogene TRBV3-2) to TRBJ2-2; 11 bases match TRBD1. V shed 4 bases, J shed 6 bases, and the junction held 4 bases outside the gene matches. This CDR3 spans 15 amino acids. Germline V gene lookup returns CDR1 LGHDT and CDR2 YNNKEL (reference sequence). The CDR3 nucleotides are TGTGCCAGCAGCCCGGCGGGACAGGGGGCCGGGGAGCTGTTTTTT. Translation gives CASSPAGQGAGELFF.

The chain links TRBV4-1 to TRBJ1-4; TRBD1 might be the D (6 bases). The CDR3 length is 15 residues. Germline CDR1 is MGHRA and CDR2 is YSYEKL. Between the trimmed V and J ends, which lost 0 bases and 7 bases, there was a span of 12 bases. The CDR3 sequence is CASSQENRDAEKLFF. The CDR3 nucleotides read TGCGCCAGCAGCCAAGAAAACAGGGATGCTGAAAAACTGTTTTTT.

The chain carries TRBV14 and TRBJ1-6; possible D gene TRBD1, 5 bases. V shed 2 bases and J shed 3 bases, with 17 bases lying between them. From germline, CDR1 is SGHDN and CDR2 FVKESK. The CDR3 spans 18 residues. This CDR3 is CASSQIGGGDFYNSPLHF. The CDR3 DNA sequence: TGTGCCAGCAGCCAAATTGGAGGAGGGGACTTCTATAATTCACCCCTCCACTTT.

The chain joins TRBV20-1 to TRBJ1-4; TRBD1 is a possible D gene (6 bases). The CDR3 consists of 11 residues. Trimming removed 8 bases from V and 8 bases from J, with 12 bases in between. Germline V gene sequence: CDR1 DFQATT, CDR2 SNEGSKA (reference sequence). The DNA of the CDR3 is TGCAGTACAGGGATACAGGAAAAACTGTTTTTT. Residues: CSTGIQEKLFF.

The V gene is TRBV27, the J gene TRBJ1-1; TRBD1 might be the D (5 bases). This CDR3 contains 13 residues. Trimming pared 5 bases from V and 4 bases from J, leaving 11 bases between. Germline V CDR1 and CDR2: MNHEY, SMNVEV (reference sequence). CDR3 nucleotides: TGTGCCAGCAGTGCCCGCGGGGGCACTGAAGCTTTCTTT. Residues: CASSARGGTEAFF.

This rearrangement joins TRBV11-2 to TRBJ2-2, with a weak D call TRBD1 (6 bases). Trimming removed 4 bases from V and 9 bases from J, with 15 bases in between. The germline V gene encodes CDR1 SGHAT and CDR2 FQNNGV. This CDR3 comprises 14 residues. The CDR3 is CASSSPKGVRELFF. In DNA, the CDR3 is TGTGCCAGCAGCTCCCCGAAGGGGGTACGGGAGCTGTTTTTT.

Here the CDR3 DNA reads TGTGCCAGCAGCTTAGAGGGGGTCAGCACAGATACGCAGTATTTT. It codes for CASSLEGVSTDTQYF. The chain links TRBV7-2 to TRBJ2-3, with D perhaps matching TRBD1 (6 bases). CDR3 length equals 15 residues. V was cut by 1 base and J by 0 bases, with 8 bases left in between. Germline V gene data show CDR1 as SGHTA and CDR2 as FQGNSA.

The chain carries TRBV4-1 and TRBJ1-5; 7 positions match TRBD1. This CDR3 is 16 amino acids long. Trimming at V came to 4 bases and at J to 0 bases, leaving 6 bases not matched to a gene. Germline CDR1 MGHRA, CDR2 YSYEKL. Written as DNA, the CDR3 is TGCGCCAGCAGCCTCCGGCGGGACAGTAGCAATCAGCCCCAGCATTTT. It specifies CASSLRRDSSNQPQHF.

The rearrangement joins TRBV19 to TRBJ2-3, with 13 bases matching TRBD2. The CDR3 loop spans 14 amino acids. The V gene end was trimmed by 6 bases and the J gene end by 6 bases; junction bases not matched to a gene: 3. The germline CDR1 and CDR2 sequences are LNHDA and SQIVND (reference sequence). CDR3 in amino acids: CASSRTSGGDTQYF. CDR3 DNA: TGTGCCAGTAGCCGGACTAGCGGGGGTGATACGCAGTATTTT.

This clone appeared a single time. DNA of the CDR3: TGTGCCAGCTCCCCCGGAGGTGAAAAACTGTTTTTT. This gives the protein CASSPGGEKLFF. This rearrangement joins TRBV18 to TRBJ1-4; no definite D call. CDR3 length: 12 residues. Trimming pared 6 bases from V and 7 bases from J, leaving 9 bases between. Germline CDR1 KGHSH, CDR2 LQKENI.